Each of the 24 T cell receptor beta chains below was sequenced from the same sample in a study of blood T cell repertoires in COVID-19. Sequencing was performed with immunoSEQ multiplex PCR; in TCRdb, only in-frame clones are kept and a portion is missing. The sample contains around 150,000 clones, approximately 80% of which appear only once. The sequencing sample was made of PBMCs or T cells enriched from blood (not recorded which). The receptor set was obtained from a woman aged 60-75 years who had recovered from COVID-19.

This chain links TRBV6-2 or TRBV6-3 with TRBJ1-5, with D perhaps TRBD1 (6 bases). V dropped 5 bases and J dropped 0 bases, with 11 bases sitting between them. The CDR3 runs to 15 residues. The germline V gene encodes CDR1 MNHEY and CDR2 SVGEGT. This CDR3 reads CASSRTVYSNQPQHF. CDR3 DNA sequence: TGTGCCAGCAGTAGGACAGTGTATAGCAATCAGCCCCAGCATTTT.

There are a few counts of this clone. The chain uses TRBV27 and TRBJ1-1; 7 nucleotides line up with TRBD1. The germline gives CDR1 MNHEY, CDR2 SMNVEV (reference sequence). Germline trimming cut 7 bases from V and 6 bases from J; bases unmatched to any gene: 11. CDR3 size: 14 residues. DNA for the CDR3: TGTGCCAGCAACCCCTCGAGGAGGGGGCCTGAAGCTTTCTTT. It specifies CASNPSRRGPEAFF.

This clone was seen just once. The chain is built from TRBV7-2 and TRBJ1-1; 10 bases fit TRBD1. CDR1 SGHTA and CDR2 FQGNSA come from the germline V gene. This CDR3 region has 15 residues. V lost 5 bases to trimming and J lost 6 bases; unmatched junction nucleotides: 9. DNA for the CDR3: TGTGCCAGCAGCCCCCCCCCAGGGACAGGGGCTGAAGCTTTCTTT. This codes for CASSPPPGTGAEAFF.

The rearrangement uses TRBV18 and TRBJ2-3; tentative D call: TRBD1 (5 bases). Trimming cost V 3 bases and J 4 bases, with 14 bases left between them. Germline values: CDR1 KGHSH, CDR2 LQKENI. The CDR3 has 15 amino acids. The chain's CDR3 is CASSPLGVIADTQYF. Here the CDR3 DNA reads TGTGCCAGCTCACCGTTAGGGGTCATCGCAGATACGCAGTATTTT.

V usage is TRBV12-1 and J usage is TRBJ1-2; TRBD1, the table's D call, lacks a check against the DNA. TRBV12-1 is a documented pseudogene. The CDR3 has 20 amino acids. The CDR3 loop reads CASSLNSGTGGERGNYGYTF. The CDR3 bases are TGTGCCAGCAGCCTCAATAGTGGGACAGGGGGCGAACGCGGTAACTATGGCTACACCTTC.

The chain uses TRBV5-1 and TRBJ1-1; D unclear. This CDR3 is built from 13 residues. The germline V and J ends were trimmed by 4 bases and 1 base, with 8 bases remaining between them. Germline lookup yields CDR1 SGHRS and CDR2 YFSETQ. The CDR3 protein is CASSESGNTEAFF. The DNA of the CDR3 is TGCGCCAGCAGCGAATCGGGGAACACTGAAGCTTTCTTT. Full variable domain (missing parts from reference TRBV5-1 and TRBJ1-1): KAGVTQTPRYLIKTRGQQVTLSCSPISGHRSVSWYQQTPGQGLQFLFEYFSETQRNKGNFPGRFSGRQFSNSRSEMNVSTLELGDSALYLCASSESGNTEAFFGQGTRLTVV.

The J gene is TRBJ2-5, the V gene TRBV6-5, with 7 nucleotides matching TRBD2. The germline V gene has CDR1 MNHEY and CDR2 SVGAGI. With V trimmed by 8 bases and J by 7 bases, 10 bases remained unmatched. The length of the CDR3 is 13 residues. DNA for the CDR3: TGTGCCAGCGGGGGACCCCCGGGAGGGACCCAGTACTTC. Amino acid sequence: CASGGPPGGTQYF.

There are a few counts of this clone. The chain joins TRBV18 to TRBJ1-1; 7 nucleotides line up with TRBD1. The CDR3 totals 15 residues. Germline V lookup: CDR1 KGHSH, CDR2 LQKENI. V trimming: 6 bases; J trimming: 6 bases; junction bases outside the gene matches: 13. For the CDR3, the DNA is TGTGCCAGCTCTCCGGGAAGGGGGCGCATCCCTGAAGCTTTCTTT. Translated: CASSPGRGRIPEAFF.

The gene calls are TRBV5-1 and TRBJ1-1; TRBD1 is a possible D gene (5 bases). V was shortened by 0 bases and J by 7 bases, with 16 bases between the two germline ends. In germline, CDR1 is SGHRS, CDR2 YFSETQ. This CDR3 contains 15 residues. CDR3 in amino acids: CASSLDSGNYLEAFF. CDR3 sequence (DNA): TGCGCCAGCAGCTTGGATTCAGGGAACTACCTTGAAGCTTTCTTT.

This clone has only a few counts. The rearrangement joins TRBV5-4 to TRBJ2-6; 10 bases map to TRBD2. The germline V gene encodes CDR1 SGHNT and CDR2 YYREEE (reference sequence). This CDR3 has 17 amino acids. V lost 4 bases and J lost 3; bases outside the gene matches: 7. CDR3 sequence: CASSRASGGDGANVLTF. CDR3 DNA sequence: TGTGCCAGCAGCCGCGCTAGCGGGGGCGATGGGGCCAACGTCCTGACTTTC.

The rearrangement uses TRBV3-1 (or the pseudogene TRBV3-2) and TRBJ2-7; unclear D gene. The V end lost 1 base, the J end lost 4 bases, and 5 bases lay between the germline ends. The CDR3 extends over 12 amino acids. CDR1 is LGHDT and CDR2 is YNNKEL in the germline V gene (reference sequence). CDR3 residues: CASSQGLYEQYF. The CDR3 nucleotides are TGTGCCAGCAGCCAAGGTTTATACGAGCAGTACTTC.

The chain links TRBV7-9 to TRBJ1-5, with a possible D match to TRBD1 (5 bases). This CDR3 is 14 amino acids long. Between the trimmed V and J ends, which lost 5 bases and 3 bases, there was a span of 11 bases. Germline V lookup: CDR1 SEHNR, CDR2 FQNEAQ (reference sequence). The CDR3 here is CASSPDSHNQPQHF. DNA for the CDR3: TGTGCCAGCAGCCCCGACAGTCACAATCAGCCCCAGCATTTT.

V and J are TRBV2 and TRBJ1-5; 7 positions agree with TRBD1. The J segment lost 4 bases and the V segment lost 4 bases, leaving 7 bases of the junction unmatched. Per the germline V gene, CDR1 is SNHLY and CDR2 is FYNNEI. The CDR3 covers 15 residues. CDR3 protein: CASSGQGGRNQPQHF. The CDR3 nucleotides are TGTGCCAGCAGTGGCCAGGGGGGCCGGAATCAGCCCCAGCATTTT.

V and J are TRBV3-1 (or the pseudogene TRBV3-2) and TRBJ1-3; 9 bases fit TRBD1. The CDR3 is made up of 15 amino acids. CDR1 is LGHDT and CDR2 is YNNKEL in the germline V gene (reference sequence). V trimming: 0 bases; J trimming: 8 bases; junction bases outside the gene matches: 5. The CDR3 sequence is CASSQDGTGRDTIYF. CDR3 nucleotide sequence: TGTGCCAGCAGCCAAGATGGGACAGGGAGAGACACCATATATTTT.

Only one count was recorded for this clone. The rearrangement links TRBV7-9 to TRBJ2-5; 7 bases fit TRBD2. CDR1 and CDR2 (germline): SEHNR, FQNEAQ (reference sequence). V lost 6 bases to trimming and J lost 3 bases; unmatched junction nucleotides: 7. The CDR3 extends over 14 amino acids. CDR3: CASSPGGIEETQYF. The CDR3, as DNA: TGTGCCAGCAGTCCCGGGGGGATTGAAGAGACCCAGTACTTC.

This rearrangement joins TRBV20-1 to TRBJ2-7; D not resolved. This CDR3 contains 10 residues. From germline, CDR1 is DFQATT and CDR2 SNEGSKA (reference sequence). Trimming cost V 6 bases and J 3 bases, with 6 bases left between them. CDR3 residues: CSARLYEQYF. The CDR3 DNA follows: TGCAGTGCGCGTCTCTACGAGCAGTACTTC.

The V gene is TRBV19, the J gene TRBJ1-4, with D unresolved. The CDR3 totals 14 residues. Trimming removed 10 bases at V and 8 bases at J, with 20 bases between. Germline V gene sequence: CDR1 LNHDA, CDR2 SQIVND (reference sequence). The CDR3 nucleotides read TGTGCCACGGGGAGGACGAGTTCGGCGGAAAAACTGTTTTTT. Translated: CATGRTSSAEKLFF. The variable domain in full, with the rest retrieved from reference TRBV19 and TRBJ1-4, is DGGITQSPKYLFRKEGQNVTLSCEQNLNHDAMYWYRQDPGQGLRLIYYSQIVNDFQKGDIAEGYSVSREKKESFPLTVTSAQKNPTAFYLCATGRTSSAEKLFFGSGTQLSVL.

The J gene is TRBJ2-3, the V gene TRBV5-1, with 10 bases aligning to TRBD2. Per germline, CDR1 SGHRS and CDR2 YFSETQ. This CDR3 comprises 17 residues. Unmatched junction bases numbered 14, after V lost 4 bases and J lost 6 bases. The DNA for the CDR3 is TGCGCCAGCAGCCCCTTTCGAGCGGGAGGGCTTTCCGATACGCAGTATTTT. Translated: CASSPFRAGGLSDTQYF.

J is TRBJ1-4 and V is TRBV7-9; the D is unclear. Germline CDR1 reads SEHNR; CDR2 reads FQNEAQ (reference sequence). V was shortened by 8 bases and J by 3 bases, with 13 bases between the two germline ends. CDR3 size: 14 residues. The CDR3 DNA sequence: TGTGCCAGCCGGGGAAGTCAGCCTAATGAAAAACTGTTTTTT. Translating gives CASRGSQPNEKLFF. Combining the CDR3 with reference TRBV7-9 and TRBJ1-4 gives the whole variable domain DTGVSQNPRHKITKRGQNVTFRCDPISEHNRLYWYRQTLGQGPEFLTYFQNEAQLEKSRLLSDRFSAERPKGSFSTLEIQRTEQGDSAMYLCASRGSQPNEKLFFGSGTQLSVL.

The chain couples TRBV7-3 to TRBJ1-1; no reliable D call. The CDR3 covers 14 residues. Trimming took off 4 bases at V and 3 bases at J, with 12 bases between the two ends. Germline CDR1 is SGHTA and CDR2 is FQGTGA. The CDR3 loop reads CASSYLAEDTEAFF. The CDR3 nucleotides read TGTGCCAGCAGCTATCTCGCGGAGGACACTGAAGCTTTCTTT.

The CDR3 is CASSSNRGNEQYF. CDR3 nucleotide sequence: TGTGCCAGTAGTAGCAACAGGGGGAACGAGCAGTACTTC. The J gene is TRBJ2-7, the V gene TRBV19, with 8 bases matching TRBD1. V trimming: 4 bases; J trimming: 5 bases; junction bases outside the gene matches: 4. This CDR3 is 13 amino acids long. Germline values: CDR1 LNHDA, CDR2 SQIVND (reference sequence).

The chain joins TRBV2 to TRBJ1-2; 8 bases align to TRBD1. V lost 5 bases, J lost 1 base, and 12 bases stayed unmatched. Germline V CDR1 and CDR2: SNHLY, FYNNEI. This CDR3 contains 17 residues. The CDR3 nucleotides read TGTGCCAGCAGTCCCCTGGTAGCTGGACAGGGTAACTATGGCTACACCTTC. It codes for CASSPLVAGQGNYGYTF.

The chain combines TRBV18 with TRBJ2-1; TRBD2 aligns across 9 bases. V shed 4 bases, J shed 5 bases, and the junction held 3 bases outside the gene matches. This CDR3 has 14 amino acids. Germline lookup yields CDR1 KGHSH and CDR2 LQKENI. CDR3 bases: TGTGCCAGCTCACGGACTAGCGCAGACAATGAGCAGTTCTTC. It encodes CASSRTSADNEQFF.

The chain links TRBV5-1 to TRBJ2-7; 8 bases are shared with TRBD1. The CDR3 has 14 residues. The germline CDR1 and CDR2 sequences are SGHRS and YFSETQ. J was trimmed by 2 bases and V by 0 bases; bases with no gene match: 1. The CDR3 sequence is CASSLGTGTYEQYF. The CDR3 bases are TGCGCCAGCAGCTTGGGGACAGGGACCTACGAGCAGTACTTC.